The 11 T cell receptor beta chains given below trace back to one sample, sequenced in a study of blood T cell repertoires in COVID-19 (dated by TCRdb to between 2020 and 2021). Library construction relied on the immunoSEQ multiplex PCR assay. Entries here come from immuneACCESS through TCRdb and include only in-frame sequences with V and J called. Some clones fail to appear in such tables; in the studies checked, an unresolved V gene covers under half of the shortfall, and the cause of the remainder is unknown. Here the sample has more than 200,000 clones; under 90% occur a single time. Clones ranked in the top ten supply about 10% of the sample. The material sequenced was peripheral blood. The receptors shown here come from an elderly woman with COVID-19, enrolled during active disease.

The CDR3 DNA sequence: TGTGCCAGCAGCGTGGGGACAGGGGCTTGGTATGGCTACACCTTC. Its translation: CASSVGTGAWYGYTF. This chain links TRBV9 with TRBJ1-2, with 10 bases aligning to TRBD1. Germline CDR1 and CDR2: SGDLS and YYNGEE. The CDR3 is made up of 15 amino acids. J gave up 5 bases and V 2 bases, and 6 bases lay outside the gene matches.

The rearrangement joins TRBV6-5 to TRBJ2-7; possible D gene TRBD2, 6 bases. CDR1 and CDR2 (germline): MNHEY, SVGAGI. This CDR3 has 14 residues. With 7 bases removed from V and 0 bases from J, the gap between germline ends came to 13 bases. The CDR3 nucleotides read TGTGCCAGCACCTCCGGGGACTCCTCCTACGAGCAGTACTTC. Translation gives CASTSGDSSYEQYF.

The chain joins TRBV5-1 to TRBJ1-5, with 8 bases identical to TRBD1. The CDR3 has 15 amino acids. The V and J ends lost 3 bases and 4 bases, in that order; junction bases with no gene match: 6. Per the germline V gene, CDR1 is SGHRS and CDR2 is YFSETQ. The CDR3 region has the DNA TGCGCCAGCAGCTCCACAGGGGGAGGGAATCAGCCCCAGCATTTT. It codes for CASSSTGGGNQPQHF.

The table lists this clone with a few counts. V is TRBV5-1 and J is TRBJ2-7; tentative D call: TRBD1 (5 bases). V lost 3 bases to trimming and J lost 0 bases, with 10 bases between them. The germline V gene encodes CDR1 SGHRS and CDR2 YFSETQ. The CDR3 sequence is 14 residues long. CDR3 DNA sequence: TGCGCCAGCAGCTCGACAGAACCCTCCTACGAGCAGTACTTC. Residues: CASSSTEPSYEQYF. Full variable domain (outside the CDR3, taken from reference TRBV5-1 and TRBJ2-7): KAGVTQTPRYLIKTRGQQVTLSCSPISGHRSVSWYQQTPGQGLQFLFEYFSETQRNKGNFPGRFSGRQFSNSRSEMNVSTLELGDSALYLCASSSTEPSYEQYFGPGTRLTVT.

The chain employs TRBV30 and TRBJ1-2; possible D gene TRBD1, 5 bases. Trimming removed 0 bases at V and 7 bases at J, with 12 bases between. The CDR3 extends over 13 amino acids. Germline V gives CDR1 GTSNPN, CDR2 SVGIG (reference sequence). DNA of the CDR3: TGTGCCTGGAGTGTAAGCGGGGACTCTGGCTACACCTTC. Translation: CAWSVSGDSGYTF.

The gene calls are TRBV7-2 and TRBJ2-3, with D perhaps TRBD2 (7 bases). V was shortened by 1 base and J by 7 bases, with 12 bases between the two germline ends. CDR3 size: 14 residues. CDR1 SGHTA and CDR2 FQGNSA come from the germline V gene. The CDR3 reads CASSLDAGANTQYF. The DNA of the CDR3 is TGTGCCAGCAGCTTAGATGCGGGGGCCAATACGCAGTATTTT.

The chain joins TRBV30 to TRBJ1-1; D remains unclear. The CDR3 has 14 residues. Trimming shortened V by 2 bases and J by 5 bases, and 15 bases separated the two germline ends. Germline V gives CDR1 GTSNPN, CDR2 SVGIG (reference sequence). CDR3 in amino acids: CAWSSQVAGTEAFF. CDR3 sequence (DNA): TGTGCCTGGAGTAGCCAGGTGGCGGGGACTGAAGCTTTCTTT.

The gene calls are TRBV2 and TRBJ2-2, with 14 bases matching TRBD2. V trimming: 7 bases; J trimming: 6 bases; junction bases outside the gene matches: 10. Germline V gives CDR1 SNHLY, CDR2 FYNNEI. This CDR3 spans 17 amino acids. CDR3 sequence reads: CASTPRPGLAGAGELFF. In nucleotides, the CDR3 is TGTGCCAGCACCCCACGTCCGGGACTAGCGGGAGCCGGGGAGCTGTTTTTT.

In this sample, this clone turned up a few times. The gene calls are TRBV4-3 and TRBJ2-7; 8 nucleotides line up with TRBD2. Germline V lookup: CDR1 LGHNA, CDR2 YSLEER. V gave up 3 bases and J gave up 2 bases; unmatched junction bases: 6. The CDR3 runs to 15 residues. CDR3 in DNA: TGCGCCAGCAGCCATGAGGCGGGGGGAACCTACGAGCAGTACTTC. Amino acids: CASSHEAGGTYEQYF.

The J gene is TRBJ2-1, the V gene TRBV9; 8 positions agree with TRBD1. V was clipped by 0 bases and J by 0 bases; unmatched bases: 11. CDR1 is SGDLS, CDR2 YYNGEE, per germline. The length of the CDR3 is 19 residues. The CDR3 bases are TGTGCCAGCAGCGTAGAGCCCCGGACAGGGCCGAGCTCCTACAATGAGCAGTTCTTC. Residues: CASSVEPRTGPSSYNEQFF.

The chain combines TRBV7-9 with TRBJ2-2; tentatively, D is TRBD1 (6 bases). CDR1 SEHNR and CDR2 FQNEAQ come from the germline V gene (reference sequence). The V and J ends lost 0 bases and 4 bases respectively, with 12 bases between them. The CDR3 has 16 amino acids. The DNA for the CDR3 is TGTGCCAGCAGCTTAGCGGACAGATTAGGCACCGGGGAGCTGTTTTTT. Protein sequence: CASSLADRLGTGELFF.